This T cell receptor beta chain was profiled in a study of blood T cell repertoires in COVID-19 (dated by TCRdb to 2020 to 2021). Broadly, across the study: Collaborator samples came from the United States, Italy and Spain and covered acute and convalescent phases of COVID-19. The repertoires were made available in a free public database intended to serve as a resource for research on the immune response to SARS-CoV-2. The material from the prospective study consisted of cDNA or gDNA derived from T cells, B-cell-depleted T cells, or PBMCs. Deeply sampled blood TCRbeta repertoires from subjects exposed to, actively infected with, or recovered from COVID-19 were included in the dataset. Samples came from the ongoing ImmuneRACE study (first 160 participants) plus 1,254 subjects from 6 global collaborators. HLA class I and class II types, where available, came from metadata supplied by the sample provider rather than from assay-based typing. Nearly every sample came with metadata listing a de-identified subject ID, COVID-19 status, age in years and sex. Broader findings and caveats from the paper: Clinical and demographic metadata were provided uncurated, with the amount varying by source and participant.

The CDR3 spans 16 residues, from the cysteine through the phenylalanine. CDR3 DNA only is kept here, 48 bases in frame from base 1. The germline V gene (reference sequence) gives CDR1 as LGHDT and CDR2 as YNNKEL. A distance of 14 bases separates the germline ends of V and J, which lose 4 bases and 0 bases respectively. The immunoSEQ Assay, a bias-controlled multiplex PCR, was used to amplify TCRbeta CDR3 regions from genomic DNA. As for the authors' bioinformatics: Nucleated cell counts per sample were estimated from amplification of reference gene primers within the assay. To quantify the absolute abundance of each unique TCRbeta CDR3 rearrangement, sequence reads were collapsed and filtered. Productive Simpson clonality was computed per sample as the square root of Simpson's diversity index over productive rearrangements. The table was pulled from immuneACCESS by TCRdb, which kept in-frame rearrangements only. Such tables lose some clones; where checked, under half of the loss comes from unresolved V genes, and the rest has no known cause. V, J and clone size reflect that table, while D and trimming were determined from the DNA. For this sample there are about 54,000 clones; over 75% appear just once. The ten top clones hold around 5.1% of the sample.

The collaborating institutions used their own protocols to collect whole blood in K2EDTA tubes. For TCRbeta analysis, collaborators shipped samples as frozen whole blood, isolated PBMCs, or DNA extracted from either of those sample types. As for this clone: Its antigen remains unidentified. No base quality information exists; no much larger clone differs at one position.

What was sequenced was peripheral blood. This clonotype originated in a man aged 35-49 years with active COVID-19. The sequence joins TRBV3-1 (or the pseudogene TRBV3-2) to TRBJ2-3; TRBD2 might be the D gene, on 6 matching bases. The CDR3 reads CASSRSVAASTDTQYF. The base sequence is TGTGCCAGCAGCCGAAGTGTAGCGGCTAGCACAGATACGCAGTATTTT.